One sample yielded the 19 T cell receptor beta chains listed below, sequenced in a study of blood T cell repertoires in COVID-19. Only in-frame clones appear in the TCRdb table, and some are missing; sequencing was by immunoSEQ multiplex PCR. The top ten clones hold around 30% of a sample with around 20,000 clones, around 84% of them seen once. The sequenced sample consisted of peripheral blood. These receptors all come from a human donor with active COVID-19. The donor label of this sample is uncertain.

The chain has TRBV7-9 and TRBJ2-3; D not resolved. The germline gives CDR1 SEHNR, CDR2 FQNEAQ (reference sequence). V lost 7 bases to trimming and J lost 3 bases, with 17 bases between them. The CDR3 is 15 amino acids. The CDR3 DNA reads TGTGCCAGCACAGTTTCCCAGGCTCCGACAGATACGCAGTATTTT. Amino acids: CASTVSQAPTDTQYF. The entire variable domain, with the rest obtained from reference TRBV7-9 and TRBJ2-3, is as follows: DTGVSQNPRHKITKRGQNVTFRCDPISEHNRLYWYRQTLGQGPEFLTYFQNEAQLEKSRLLSDRFSAERPKGSFSTLEIQRTEQGDSAMYLCASTVSQAPTDTQYFGPGTRLTVL.

This chain joins TRBV6-5 and TRBJ2-7, with TRBD2 as a possible D gene (6 bases). Trimming took off 6 bases at V and 2 bases at J, with 17 bases between the two ends. The germline V gene has CDR1 MNHEY and CDR2 SVGAGI. This CDR3 contains 15 residues. The CDR3 coding sequence is TGTGCCAGCAGCAATTCTAGGACTACCCCCTACGAGCAGTACTTC. Translating gives CASSNSRTTPYEQYF.

This clone has only one observation. The chain employs TRBV19 and TRBJ1-4; D ambiguous. CDR1 is LNHDA, CDR2 SQIVND, per germline (reference sequence). CDR3 length: 14 residues. V lost 1 base, J lost 4 bases, and 7 bases lay in between. The CDR3 sequence is CASSIVQDNEKLFF. CDR3 bases: TGTGCCAGTAGTATAGTCCAGGATAATGAAAAACTGTTTTTT. The complete variable domain, with remaining parts taken from reference TRBV19 and TRBJ1-4, reads DGGITQSPKYLFRKEGQNVTLSCEQNLNHDAMYWYRQDPGQGLRLIYYSQIVNDFQKGDIAEGYSVSREKKESFPLTVTSAQKNPTAFYLCASSIVQDNEKLFFGSGTQLSVL.

The CDR3, as DNA: TGTGCCAGCAGCTTCCCCGGACTAACCTACGAGCAGTACTTC. Translating it yields CASSFPGLTYEQYF. The chain recombines TRBV7-9 with TRBJ2-7, with D possibly TRBD2 on 6 matching bases. CDR3 length: 14 amino acids. Trimming removed 3 bases at V and 2 bases at J, with 11 bases between. Germline CDR1 SEHNR, CDR2 FQNEAQ (reference sequence).

The sample holds one count of this clone. The rearrangement links TRBV6-5 to TRBJ2-3, with 7 bases that match TRBD2. The length of the CDR3 is 16 residues. After removal of 0 bases from V and 5 bases from J, the junction contained 8 bases not matched to a gene. Germline CDR1 is MNHEY and CDR2 is SVGAGI. The CDR3 region is CASSYSKKLAKDTQYF. CDR3 DNA: TGTGCCAGCAGTTACTCGAAGAAACTAGCGAAAGATACGCAGTATTTT.

The J gene is TRBJ1-2, the V gene TRBV2, with TRBD1 matching over 8 bases. The V gene's germline CDR1 is SNHLY and CDR2 FYNNEI. The CDR3 extends over 13 amino acids. V lost 5 bases, J lost 4 bases, and 3 bases stayed unmatched. The CDR3: CASSPGQGYGYTF. The CDR3 nucleotides are TGTGCCAGCAGTCCTGGACAGGGCTATGGCTACACCTTC.

The chain uses TRBV5-1 and TRBJ1-1; a possible D gene is TRBD1 (6 bases). The CDR3 is 14 residues long. Between the trimmed V and J ends, which lost 2 bases and 0 bases, there was a span of 8 bases. Germline lookup yields CDR1 SGHRS and CDR2 YFSETQ. The CDR3 loop reads CASSLDRMNTEAFF. The CDR3 DNA is TGCGCCAGCAGCTTAGACAGGATGAACACTGAAGCTTTCTTT.

This chain joins TRBV21-1 and TRBJ2-5; the D segment call TRBD2 is taken from the table without a DNA check. TRBV21-1 is a pseudogene. This CDR3 is built from 18 residues. The CDR3 bases are TGTGCCAGCAGCCCCCCCTGGACTAGCGGGAGGGGTCAAGAGACCCAGTACTTC. Translation: CASSPPWTSGRGQETQYF.

The chain couples TRBV7-2 to TRBJ2-3, with D perhaps matching TRBD2 (6 bases). CDR3 length: 15 amino acids. V lost 6 bases and J lost 3, with 16 bases in between. Germline loops: CDR1 SGHTA, CDR2 FQGNSA. The CDR3 DNA reads TGTGCCAGCAGTCGCGGGGTTGCCTATACAGATACGCAGTATTTT. Translated, it gives CASSRGVAYTDTQYF.

The CDR3: CASRIMDGGLSYSNQPQHF. The CDR3 region has the DNA TGTGCCAGCAGAATCATGGACGGGGGACTATCTTATAGCAATCAGCCCCAGCATTTT. V is TRBV28 and J is TRBJ1-5; weak D call: TRBD1 (5 bases). The CDR3 runs to 19 residues. Trimming pared 6 bases from V and 0 bases from J, leaving 24 bases between. Germline CDR1 MDHEN, CDR2 SYDVKM.

This chain links TRBV2 with TRBJ2-1; possibly TRBD1 for D (6 bases). Trimming took off 3 bases at V and 9 bases at J, with 15 bases between the two ends. The germline gives CDR1 SNHLY, CDR2 FYNNEI. The CDR3 contains 14 residues. CDR3 nucleotide sequence: TGTGCCAGCAGTGAGGTCAGGGGTGGCGGTGAGCAGTTCTTC. Translated, it gives CASSEVRGGGEQFF.

J is TRBJ1-6 and V is TRBV7-3, with D maybe TRBD1 (5 bases). The CDR3 loop spans 15 amino acids. Germline CDR1 is SGHTA and CDR2 is FQGTGA. V lost 1 base and J 10 bases, leaving 14 bases between the germline ends. The CDR3 here is CASSLNPWGGSPLHF. The CDR3 nucleotides are TGTGCCAGCAGCTTAAACCCGTGGGGGGGGTCACCCCTCCACTTT.

This clone came up a few times. This CDR3 reads CASSRLAGGPLGEQYF. The CDR3 nucleotides are TGCGCCAGCAGTCGACTAGCGGGGGGGCCTCTTGGCGAGCAGTACTTC. The chain carries TRBV10-2 and TRBJ2-7; 14 nucleotides match TRBD2. Germline CDR1 WSHSY, CDR2 SAAADI. V was pared by 5 bases and J by 6 bases, with 9 bases of the junction left unmatched. The length of the CDR3 is 16 residues.

This clone has only a few counts. This chain connects TRBV7-3 to TRBJ1-1, with D unclear. The CDR3 has 13 residues. The V gene's germline CDR1 is SGHTA and CDR2 FQGTGA. With 5 bases removed from V and 8 bases from J, the gap between germline ends came to 15 bases. This CDR3 reads CASSARELSEAFF. CDR3 DNA: TGTGCCAGCAGCGCGAGGGAGCTTTCGGAAGCTTTCTTT.

J is TRBJ2-4 and V is TRBV7-9; maybe TRBD1 (6 bases). This CDR3 is 15 amino acids long. Germline V CDR1 and CDR2: SEHNR, FQNEAQ (reference sequence). The germline V and J ends were trimmed by 1 base and 9 bases, with 16 bases remaining between them. CDR3 sequence: CASSLDWGQGGIQYF. The CDR3 DNA reads TGTGCCAGCAGCTTAGATTGGGGGCAAGGTGGCATTCAGTACTTC.

This clone was picked up a small number of times. CDR3 loop: CASSQDLGARTGGNTIYF. As DNA, the CDR3 is TGCGCCAGCAGCCAAGATCTAGGGGCGCGTACTGGTGGAAACACCATATATTTT. The V gene is TRBV4-1, the J gene TRBJ1-3; a weak D match, TRBD1 (5 bases). The CDR3 loop spans 18 amino acids. Germline CDR1 reads MGHRA; CDR2 reads YSYEKL. V was clipped by 0 bases and J by 3 bases, with 18 bases between them.

This rearrangement joins TRBV24-1 to TRBJ2-3; 12 bases agree with TRBD2. The J segment lost 4 bases and the V segment lost 5 bases, leaving 6 bases of the junction unmatched. The CDR3 is 16 residues long. CDR1 and CDR2 from the germline V gene are KGHDR and SFDVKD. The CDR3 loop is CATSAPTSGGADTQYF. The CDR3 nucleotides are TGTGCCACCAGTGCGCCGACTAGCGGGGGCGCAGATACGCAGTATTTT.

The CDR3 sequence: CASSQGEDYGYTF. DNA for the CDR3: TGTGCCAGCAGCCAAGGGGAGGACTATGGCTACACCTTC. The J gene is TRBJ1-2, the V gene TRBV4-2, with no clear D. Germline lookup yields CDR1 LGHNA and CDR2 YNFKEQ. The CDR3 totals 13 residues. V gave up 1 base and J gave up 3 bases, with 6 bases separating them.

CDR3: CASRPPGGGYEQYF. The DNA of the CDR3 is TGTGCCAGCAGGCCTCCAGGGGGCGGCTACGAGCAGTACTTC. The chain couples TRBV6-5 to TRBJ2-7; TRBD1 aligns across 8 bases. CDR3 size: 14 residues. The V segment lost 6 bases and the J segment 3 bases; nucleotides outside the gene matches: 7. Germline V gives CDR1 MNHEY, CDR2 SVGAGI.